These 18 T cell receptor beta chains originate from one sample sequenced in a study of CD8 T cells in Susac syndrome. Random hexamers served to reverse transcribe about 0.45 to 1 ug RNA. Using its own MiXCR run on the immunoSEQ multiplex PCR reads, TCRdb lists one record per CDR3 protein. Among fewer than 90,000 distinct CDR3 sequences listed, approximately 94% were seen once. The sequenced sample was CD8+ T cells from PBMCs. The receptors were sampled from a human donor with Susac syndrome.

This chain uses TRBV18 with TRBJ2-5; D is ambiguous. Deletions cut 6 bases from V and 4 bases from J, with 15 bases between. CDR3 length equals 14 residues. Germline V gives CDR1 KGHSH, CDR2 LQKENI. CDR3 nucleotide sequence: TGTGCCAGCTCCCCAGACCCTTTGGGAGAGACCCAGTACTTC. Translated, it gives CASSPDPLGETQYF. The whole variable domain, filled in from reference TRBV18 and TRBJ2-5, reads NAGVMQNPRHLVRRRGQEARLRCSPMKGHSHVYWYRQLPEEGLKFMVYLQKENIIDESGMPKERFSAEFPKEGPSILRIQQVVRGDSAAYFCASSPDPLGETQYFGPGTRLLVL.

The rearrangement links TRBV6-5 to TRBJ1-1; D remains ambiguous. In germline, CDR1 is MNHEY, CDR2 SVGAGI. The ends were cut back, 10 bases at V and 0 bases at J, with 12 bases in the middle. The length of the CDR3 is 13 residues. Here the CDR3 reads CATRHGMNTEAFF. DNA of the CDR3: TGTGCCACCAGGCACGGAATGAACACTGAAGCTTTCTTT.

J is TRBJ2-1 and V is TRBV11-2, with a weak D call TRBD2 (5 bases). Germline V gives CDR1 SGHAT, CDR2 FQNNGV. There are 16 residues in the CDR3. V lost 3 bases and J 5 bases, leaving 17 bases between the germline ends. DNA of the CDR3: TGTGCCAGCAGCTTGAGAGCGGAAAGGCCGGACAATGAGCAGTTCTTC. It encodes CASSLRAERPDNEQFF.

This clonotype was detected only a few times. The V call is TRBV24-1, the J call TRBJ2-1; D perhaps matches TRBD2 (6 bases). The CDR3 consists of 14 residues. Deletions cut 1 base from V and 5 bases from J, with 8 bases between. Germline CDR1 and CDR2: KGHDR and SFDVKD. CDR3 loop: CATSDFRLDNEQFF. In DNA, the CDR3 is TGTGCCACCAGTGATTTCCGACTAGACAATGAGCAGTTCTTC.

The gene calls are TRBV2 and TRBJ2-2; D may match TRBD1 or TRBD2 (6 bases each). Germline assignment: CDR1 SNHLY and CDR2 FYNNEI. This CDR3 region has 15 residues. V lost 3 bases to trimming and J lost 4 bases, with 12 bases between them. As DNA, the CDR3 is TGTGCCAGCAGTGACCGGGGGCCGGGCACCGGGGAGCTGTTTTTT. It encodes CASSDRGPGTGELFF.

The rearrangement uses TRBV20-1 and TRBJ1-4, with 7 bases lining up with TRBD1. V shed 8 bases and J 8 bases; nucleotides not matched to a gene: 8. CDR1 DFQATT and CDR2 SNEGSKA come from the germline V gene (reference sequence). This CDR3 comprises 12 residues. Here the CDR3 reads CSLRQGQEKLFF. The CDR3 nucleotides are TGCAGTCTCCGACAGGGCCAGGAAAAACTGTTTTTT.

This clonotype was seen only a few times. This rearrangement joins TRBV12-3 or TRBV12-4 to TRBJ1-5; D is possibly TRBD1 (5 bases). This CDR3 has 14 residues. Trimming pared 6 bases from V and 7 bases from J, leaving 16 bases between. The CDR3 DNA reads TGTGCCAGCAGCCCGGGGGGGGGACGGCAGCCCCAGCATTTT. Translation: CASSPGGGRQPQHF.

Here the CDR3 reads CASSPDRATGNTIYF. CDR3 in DNA: TGTGCCAGCAGCCCTGACAGGGCCACTGGAAACACCATATATTTT. The V call is TRBV6-6, the J call TRBJ1-3, with 7 nucleotides matching TRBD1. The CDR3 length is 15 residues. Trimming at V came to 6 bases and at J to 2 bases, leaving 7 bases not matched to a gene. Germline V CDR1 and CDR2: MNHNY, SVGAGI (reference sequence).

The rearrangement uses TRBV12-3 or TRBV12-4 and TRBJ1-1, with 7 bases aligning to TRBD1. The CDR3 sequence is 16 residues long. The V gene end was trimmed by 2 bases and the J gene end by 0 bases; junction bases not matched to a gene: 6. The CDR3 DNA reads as TGTGCCAGCAGTTTATCTCCGGGACAGATGAACACTGAAGCTTTCTTT. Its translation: CASSLSPGQMNTEAFF.

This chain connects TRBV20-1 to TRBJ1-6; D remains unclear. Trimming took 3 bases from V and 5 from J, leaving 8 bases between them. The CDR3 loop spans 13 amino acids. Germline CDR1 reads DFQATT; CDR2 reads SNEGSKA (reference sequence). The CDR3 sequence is CSASGQNNSPLHF. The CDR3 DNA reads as TGCAGTGCTAGTGGTCAGAATAATTCACCCCTCCACTTT.

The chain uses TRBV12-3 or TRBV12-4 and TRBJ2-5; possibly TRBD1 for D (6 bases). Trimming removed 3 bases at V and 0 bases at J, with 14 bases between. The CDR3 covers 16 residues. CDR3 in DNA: TGTGCCAGCAGTTTGTGGTCCCAGGGGTACCAAGAGACCCAGTACTTC. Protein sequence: CASSLWSQGYQETQYF.

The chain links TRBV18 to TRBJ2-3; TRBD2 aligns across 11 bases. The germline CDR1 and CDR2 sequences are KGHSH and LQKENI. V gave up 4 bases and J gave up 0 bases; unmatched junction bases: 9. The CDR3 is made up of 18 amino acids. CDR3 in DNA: TGTGCCAGCTCACAAAAGCCGGGACTAGCGGTCAGCACAGATACGCAGTATTTT. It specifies CASSQKPGLAVSTDTQYF.

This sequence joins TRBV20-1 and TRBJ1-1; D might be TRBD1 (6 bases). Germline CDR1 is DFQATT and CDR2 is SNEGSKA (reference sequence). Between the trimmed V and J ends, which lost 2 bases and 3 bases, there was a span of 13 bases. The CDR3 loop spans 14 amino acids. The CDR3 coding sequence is TGCAGTGCTAGATCCCCAGGGGTTGACACTGAAGCTTTCTTT. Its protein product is CSARSPGVDTEAFF.

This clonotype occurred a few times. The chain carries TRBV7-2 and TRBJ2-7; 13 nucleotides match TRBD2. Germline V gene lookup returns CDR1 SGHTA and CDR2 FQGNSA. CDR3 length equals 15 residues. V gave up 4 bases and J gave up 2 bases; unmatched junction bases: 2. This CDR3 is CASSSTSGGAYEQYF. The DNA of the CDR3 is TGTGCCAGCAGCTCTACTAGCGGGGGGGCCTACGAGCAGTACTTC.

The DNA for the CDR3 is TGTGCCAGCAGCCTCGAGCGAGATACGCAGTATTTT. This codes for CASSLERDTQYF. This chain links TRBV7-9 with TRBJ2-3; no clear D gene. This CDR3 region has 12 residues. The germline V and J ends were trimmed by 5 bases and 5 bases, with 8 bases remaining between them. CDR1 is SEHNR and CDR2 is FQNEAQ in the germline V gene (reference sequence).

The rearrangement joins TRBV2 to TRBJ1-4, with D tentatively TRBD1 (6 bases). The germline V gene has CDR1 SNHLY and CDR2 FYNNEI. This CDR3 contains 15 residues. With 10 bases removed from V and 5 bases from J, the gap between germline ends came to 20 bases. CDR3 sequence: CATSLLGGENEKLFF. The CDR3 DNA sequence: TGTGCCACCTCCCTCTTAGGGGGAGAGAATGAAAAACTGTTTTTT.

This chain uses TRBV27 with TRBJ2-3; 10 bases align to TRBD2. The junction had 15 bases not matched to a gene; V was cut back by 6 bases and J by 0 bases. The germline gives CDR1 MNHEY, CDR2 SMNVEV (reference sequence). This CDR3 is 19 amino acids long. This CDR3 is CASSGSGLAGAPSTDTQYF. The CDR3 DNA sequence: TGTGCCAGCAGCGGAAGCGGGCTAGCGGGAGCTCCGAGCACAGATACGCAGTATTTT.

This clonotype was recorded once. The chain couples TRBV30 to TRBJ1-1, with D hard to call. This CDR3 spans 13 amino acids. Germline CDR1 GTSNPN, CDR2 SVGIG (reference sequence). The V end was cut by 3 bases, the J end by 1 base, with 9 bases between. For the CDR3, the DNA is TGTGCCTGGAGCGATCACGGGAACACTGAAGCTTTCTTT. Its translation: CAWSDHGNTEAFF.